A single sample gave rise to the 32 T cell receptor beta chains below, sequenced in a study of T cell responses to AZD1222 COVID-19 vaccine. Assay: immunoSEQ multiplex PCR; the TCRdb copy retains only in-frame clones and omits some. The table shows tens of thousands of clones, with 76% occurring only once. The sample in question was peripheral blood, obtained on day 0 of AZD1222 vaccination. The receptors shown here come from an adult in good health.

The chain is built from TRBV28 and TRBJ2-7, with 10 bases matching TRBD1. J was trimmed by 5 bases and V by 6 bases; bases with no gene match: 10. Germline V gives CDR1 MDHEN, CDR2 SYDVKM. This CDR3 region has 15 residues. The CDR3 nucleotides read TGTGCCAGCAGCTTAGAGGGACAGGGGAACCACGAGCAGTACTTC. It encodes CASSLEGQGNHEQYF.

V and J are TRBV3-1 (or the pseudogene TRBV3-2) and TRBJ1-4; D is ambiguous. V shed 6 bases and J shed 0 bases, with 8 bases lying between them. The CDR3 covers 14 residues. Germline CDR1 and CDR2: LGHDT and YNNKEL (reference sequence). CDR3 sequence reads: CASSPAATNEKLFF. DNA of the CDR3: TGTGCCAGCAGTCCTGCGGCAACTAATGAAAAACTGTTTTTT.

This clone appeared once. The chain combines TRBV7-2 with TRBJ1-2; the D is unclear. The CDR3 is made up of 15 amino acids. Trimming left V 4 bases short and J 0 bases short, with 12 bases between. In germline, CDR1 is SGHTA, CDR2 FQGNSA. The CDR3 region is CASSSRRTANYGYTF. The CDR3 DNA reads TGTGCCAGCAGCTCTCGGCGCACAGCTAACTATGGCTACACCTTC.

Here the CDR3 reads CASSDEGTSGGNEQFF. The CDR3 DNA follows: TGTGCCAGCAGTGACGAAGGGACTAGCGGGGGGAATGAGCAGTTCTTC. The V call is TRBV6-2 or TRBV6-3, the J call TRBJ2-1, with TRBD2 matching over 15 bases. Germline values: CDR1 MNHEY, CDR2 SVGEGT. CDR3 length: 16 residues. The J segment lost 7 bases and the V segment lost 5 bases, leaving 6 bases of the junction unmatched.

The V and J genes are TRBV19 and TRBJ1-5; D ambiguous. V dropped 0 bases and J dropped 3 bases, with 12 bases sitting between them. Germline CDR1 LNHDA, CDR2 SQIVND (reference sequence). The CDR3 has 16 residues. CDR3 sequence: CASSIDPGGYNQPQHF. CDR3 coding DNA: TGTGCCAGTAGTATAGATCCGGGCGGATACAATCAGCCCCAGCATTTT.

The chain couples TRBV7-2 to TRBJ2-5; tentatively, D is TRBD2 (6 bases). In germline, CDR1 is SGHTA, CDR2 FQGNSA. Between the trimmed V and J ends, which lost 6 bases and 3 bases, there was a span of 14 bases. The CDR3 has 14 residues. The DNA of the CDR3 is TGTGCCAGCAGTCCGGGACTCCATAAAGAGACCCAGTACTTC. Encoded protein: CASSPGLHKETQYF.

This clone was observed a handful of times. The V gene is TRBV30, the J gene TRBJ1-2; 7 bases align to TRBD1. With V trimmed by 2 bases and J by 4 bases, 7 bases remained unmatched. The CDR3 is 14 residues long. The germline V gene encodes CDR1 GTSNPN and CDR2 SVGIG (reference sequence). The CDR3 loop reads CAWSRDRSSYGYTF. CDR3 nucleotides: TGTGCCTGGAGTAGGGACAGAAGCTCCTATGGCTACACCTTC.

The genes are TRBV7-8 and TRBJ2-5, with D hard to call. The CDR3 runs to 12 residues. V was trimmed by 5 bases and J by 2 bases, leaving 6 bases between them. CDR1 is SGHVS and CDR2 is FQNEAQ in the germline V gene. CDR3 DNA sequence: TGTGCCAGCAGCCTACAGCAAGAGACCCAGTACTTC. It encodes CASSLQQETQYF. The full variable domain, completed using reference TRBV7-8 and TRBJ2-5, is GAGVSQSPRYKVAKRGQDVALRCDPISGHVSLFWYQQALGQGPEFLTYFQNEAQLDKSGLPSDRFFAERPEGSVSTLKIQRTQQEDSAVYLCASSLQQETQYFGPGTRLLVL.

The V and J genes are TRBV7-8 and TRBJ2-2; D may be TRBD1 (5 bases). Germline V gene lookup returns CDR1 SGHVS and CDR2 FQNEAQ. Trimming shortened V by 1 base and J by 1 base, and 16 bases separated the two germline ends. This CDR3 has 18 amino acids. The CDR3 here is CASSLVRTGPLNTGELFF. The CDR3 DNA is TGTGCCAGCAGCTTAGTCCGAACAGGCCCCTTGAACACCGGGGAGCTGTTTTTT.

This clone has just one count. The CDR3 nucleotides read TGTGCCAGCAGCTTAGATTGGGATCCGGGGTTTGAAGCTTTCTTT. This encodes CASSLDWDPGFEAFF. V and J are TRBV7-9 and TRBJ1-1; D unclear. Deletions cut 1 base from V and 7 bases from J, with 16 bases between. The CDR3 contains 15 residues. CDR1 and CDR2 from the germline V gene are SEHNR and FQNEAQ (reference sequence).

The rearrangement uses TRBV12-3 or TRBV12-4 and TRBJ1-2, with D maybe TRBD1 (6 bases). Trimming removed 6 bases at V and 3 bases at J, with 11 bases between. The CDR3 is 13 amino acids. The CDR3 coding sequence is TGTGCCAGCAGATCGACAGGAGACTATGGCTACACCTTC. Translated: CASRSTGDYGYTF.

The chain has TRBV6-5 and TRBJ1-6; 10 bases match TRBD1. V was clipped by 6 bases and J by 7 bases; unmatched bases: 6. CDR3 length: 15 amino acids. The germline CDR1 and CDR2 sequences are MNHEY and SVGAGI. In nucleotides, the CDR3 is TGTGCCAGCAGCCCGGGACAGGGGTTGAATTCACCCCTCCACTTT. Residues: CASSPGQGLNSPLHF.

V and J are TRBV6-5 and TRBJ1-4; D gene ambiguous. CDR1 and CDR2 from the germline V gene are MNHEY and SVGAGI. V lost 0 bases and J lost 8, with 10 bases in between. The CDR3 consists of 14 residues. The DNA for the CDR3 is TGTGCCAGCAGTTACTCGCCTCGCTGGGAAAAACTGTTTTTT. This gives the protein CASSYSPRWEKLFF.

As to this clone: An end of the junction differs from the germline gene, which may be a read error. The J gene is TRBJ1-1, the V gene TRBV2, with 10 bases identical to TRBD1. Per the germline V gene, CDR1 is SNHLY and CDR2 is FYNNEI. This CDR3 is 15 amino acids long. This CDR3 reads CASSLGQGLNTEAFF. The DNA of the CDR3 is TGTGCCAGCAGTTTGGGACAGGGGTTGAATACTGAAGCTTTCTTT.

This rearrangement joins TRBV28 to TRBJ1-5; no clear D gene. The CDR3 is made up of 14 amino acids. V lost 3 bases and J 7 bases, leaving 13 bases between the germline ends. The germline V gene encodes CDR1 MDHEN and CDR2 SYDVKM. DNA for the CDR3: TGTGCCAGCAGTTTGGTCTTTTCGGGGCAGCCCCAGCATTTT. This gives the protein CASSLVFSGQPQHF.

The chain is built from TRBV5-5 and TRBJ1-1; 7 positions match TRBD1. Germline V gene data show CDR1 as SGHKS and CDR2 as YYEKEE (reference sequence). J was trimmed by 12 bases and V by 7 bases; bases with no gene match: 15. This CDR3 comprises 13 residues. The CDR3 spells CASYYSGTAIPFF. CDR3 DNA sequence: TGTGCCAGCTACTATTCCGGGACAGCAATTCCTTTCTTT.

The chain is built from TRBV7-2 and TRBJ2-3, with 15 bases fitting TRBD2. V shed 5 bases and J 3 bases; nucleotides not matched to a gene: 6. The germline V gene encodes CDR1 SGHTA and CDR2 FQGNSA. The CDR3 length is 17 residues. Here the CDR3 DNA reads TGTGCCAGCAGCCTTCGGACTAGCGGGGGGGCGACAGATACGCAGTATTTT. Protein sequence: CASSLRTSGGATDTQYF.

V usage is TRBV7-2 and J usage is TRBJ1-5, with D possibly TRBD1 on 5 matching bases. The length of the CDR3 is 14 residues. Germline V gene lookup returns CDR1 SGHTA and CDR2 FQGNSA. Trimming removed 7 bases from V and 0 bases from J, with 10 bases in between. CDR3: CASTPGGSNQPQHF. The DNA for the CDR3 is TGTGCCAGCACCCCGGGGGGTAGCAATCAGCCCCAGCATTTT.

The chain joins TRBV29-1 to TRBJ2-7; a weak D match, TRBD2 (6 bases). V dropped 6 bases and J dropped 4 bases, with 10 bases sitting between them. Germline values: CDR1 SQVTM, CDR2 ANQGSEA. The CDR3 consists of 11 residues. CDR3 sequence (DNA): TGCAGCGTAGGGACTCCTTACGAGCAGTACTTC. Its translation is CSVGTPYEQYF.

V gene TRBV4-2 combines with J gene TRBJ1-1; D not certain. Trimming left V 1 base short and J 4 bases short, with 7 bases between. Looked up from germline, CDR1 is LGHNA and CDR2 is YNFKEQ. This CDR3 contains 13 residues. The CDR3 DNA follows: TGTGCCAGCAGCCAAGGGTTTACCACTGAAGCTTTCTTT. Protein product: CASSQGFTTEAFF.

This clone was seen once. The chain has TRBV9 and TRBJ1-2, with D possibly being TRBD1 (5 bases). Trimming pared 6 bases from V and 2 bases from J, leaving 14 bases between. The CDR3 is 14 residues long. Germline values: CDR1 SGDLS, CDR2 YYNGEE. The CDR3 reads CASTLVGGNYGYTF. The CDR3 bases are TGTGCCAGCACCCTGGTGGGGGGAAACTATGGCTACACCTTC.

The chain uses TRBV18 and TRBJ1-4; D uncertain. CDR1 KGHSH and CDR2 LQKENI come from the germline V gene. Trimming removed 4 bases at V and 3 bases at J, with 6 bases between. This CDR3 is 13 amino acids long. The CDR3 reads CASSRDANEKLFF. In DNA, the CDR3 is TGTGCCAGCTCACGGGATGCTAATGAAAAACTGTTTTTT.

The J gene is TRBJ2-1, the V gene TRBV7-2; no firm D call. This CDR3 comprises 14 residues. Germline lookup yields CDR1 SGHTA and CDR2 FQGNSA. Trimming cost V 0 bases and J 7 bases, with 10 bases left between them. The CDR3: CASSLAGSSNEQFF. The CDR3 bases are TGTGCCAGCAGCTTAGCAGGCAGTTCAAATGAGCAGTTCTTC.

This chain uses TRBV13 with TRBJ1-3; D not resolved. Germline CDR1 PRHDT, CDR2 FYEKMQ (reference sequence). Trimming stripped 5 bases from V and 4 bases from J, with 6 bases between. The CDR3 totals 12 residues. In DNA form, the CDR3 reads TGTGCCAGCAGCGTTGGGGGAAACACCATATATTTT. Amino acids: CASSVGGNTIYF.

This chain connects TRBV6-2 or TRBV6-3 to TRBJ2-7; TRBD2 aligns across 7 bases. CDR1 MNHEY and CDR2 SVGEGT come from the germline V gene. The CDR3 consists of 14 residues. V shed 2 bases and J 2 bases; nucleotides not matched to a gene: 3. The CDR3 coding sequence is TGTGCCAGCAGTTACGGGGGGGGAGCCTACGAGCAGTACTTC. Its protein product is CASSYGGGAYEQYF.

The gene calls are TRBV29-1 and TRBJ2-1; D might be TRBD2 (6 bases). This CDR3 region has 10 residues. Trimming shortened V by 6 bases and J by 7 bases, and 7 bases separated the two germline ends. Germline CDR1 is SQVTM and CDR2 is ANQGSEA. Written as DNA, the CDR3 is TGCAGCGTGGAGGGGAATGAGCAGTTCTTC. This translates into CSVEGNEQFF.

The V and J genes are TRBV6-2 or TRBV6-3 and TRBJ1-2; TRBD1 might be the D (5 bases). V lost 5 bases, J lost 5 bases, and 12 bases lay in between. The CDR3 sequence is 13 residues long. Per the germline V gene, CDR1 is MNHEY and CDR2 is SVGEGT. The CDR3 DNA sequence: TGTGCCAGCAGTCTGACAGAACATTATGGCTACACCTTC. Translated, it gives CASSLTEHYGYTF.

The rearrangement links TRBV28 to TRBJ2-1; D is unclear. The CDR3 totals 13 residues. Germline CDR1 MDHEN, CDR2 SYDVKM. Trimming pared 6 bases from V and 7 bases from J, leaving 13 bases between. The CDR3 DNA reads as TGTGCCAGCAGGGAAGCCCTGAGGAATGAGCAGTTCTTC. This translates into CASREALRNEQFF.

V usage is TRBV9 and J usage is TRBJ1-6, with D possibly matching TRBD1 (5 bases). Germline values: CDR1 SGDLS, CDR2 YYNGEE. The CDR3 has 14 amino acids. V was pared by 4 bases and J by 8 bases, with 13 bases between. CDR3 residues: CASSLTGGDSPLHF. In DNA form, the CDR3 reads TGTGCCAGCAGCTTAACAGGTGGGGATTCACCCCTCCACTTT.

The V call is TRBV20-1, the J call TRBJ1-5, with unresolved D. Germline V gene sequence: CDR1 DFQATT, CDR2 SNEGSKA (reference sequence). The V and J ends lost 3 bases and 6 bases respectively, with 18 bases between them. This CDR3 is built from 15 residues. In DNA, the CDR3 is TGCAGTGCTAGTGATGGATCCGGGGTGGCTCAGCCCCAGCATTTT. The encoded protein is CSASDGSGVAQPQHF.

J is TRBJ2-7 and V is TRBV5-1; 14 bases match TRBD2. The trim removed 6 bases at V and 0 bases at J, leaving 5 bases unmatched. This CDR3 is built from 16 residues. CDR1 is SGHRS and CDR2 is YFSETQ in the germline V gene. The CDR3 loop is CASTRLAGGSSYEQYF. The CDR3 nucleotides are TGCGCCAGCACTCGACTAGCGGGGGGGAGCTCCTACGAGCAGTACTTC.

This clone showed up many times. This rearrangement joins TRBV2 to TRBJ1-1; a possible D gene is TRBD1 (6 bases). The germline CDR1 and CDR2 sequences are SNHLY and FYNNEI. The length of the CDR3 is 13 residues. V lost 8 bases and J 3 bases, leaving 13 bases between the germline ends. For the CDR3, the DNA is TGTGCCAGCGATTCGGACAGTGACACTGAAGCTTTCTTT. Protein sequence: CASDSDSDTEAFF.